The 29 T cell receptor beta chains given below trace back to one sample, sequenced in a study of siplizumab effects on memory and regulatory T cells. These TCRs' antigens remain unknown. Over a period of 6 days at 37 degrees C, the mixed lymphocyte reaction cells were cocultured. Assay: immunoSEQ multiplex PCR; the TCRdb copy retains only in-frame clones and omits some. The table lists under 4,500 clones, approximately 50% of them singletons. The sample consisted of CFSE-low (dividing) CD4+ T cells sorted from an allogeneic mixed lymphocyte reaction. These receptors all come from a human donor in good health; the cells came from an allogeneic mixed lymphocyte reaction.

Only a few counts were recorded for this clone. This chain joins TRBV5-1 and TRBJ1-1, with D uncertain. Germline CDR1 SGHRS, CDR2 YFSETQ. This CDR3 has 14 residues. With 1 base removed from V and 5 bases from J, the gap between germline ends came to 12 bases. In nucleotides, the CDR3 is TGCGCCAGCAGCTTGCTGGTTTCGGAAACTGAAGCTTTCTTT. Translated, it gives CASSLLVSETEAFF.

This clone ranks as large. Within the sample, other DNA sequences also encode this same CDR3. The chain employs TRBV19 and TRBJ1-5; D not resolved. Germline V gene sequence: CDR1 LNHDA, CDR2 SQIVND (reference sequence). This CDR3 has 13 residues. V was shortened by 5 bases and J by 4 bases, with 9 bases between the two germline ends. CDR3 protein: CASSFGGNQPQHF. In DNA, the CDR3 is TGTGCCAGTAGTTTCGGAGGGAATCAGCCCCAGCATTTT. Full variable domain (remainder filled in from reference TRBV19 and TRBJ1-5): DGGITQSPKYLFRKEGQNVTLSCEQNLNHDAMYWYRQDPGQGLRLIYYSQIVNDFQKGDIAEGYSVSREKKESFPLTVTSAQKNPTAFYLCASSFGGNQPQHFGDGTRLSIL.

The rearrangement joins TRBV6-6 to TRBJ1-5; D is possibly TRBD1 (5 bases). Trimming left V 6 bases short and J 4 bases short, with 10 bases between. The germline V gene encodes CDR1 MNHNY and CDR2 SVGAGI (reference sequence). The CDR3 covers 13 residues. The CDR3 loop is CASRDTENQPQHF. The CDR3 DNA sequence: TGTGCCAGCAGGGACACCGAGAATCAGCCCCAGCATTTT.

The V gene is TRBV10-2, the J gene TRBJ2-7; D remains ambiguous. The germline V gene has CDR1 WSHSY and CDR2 SAAADI. The ends were cut back, 0 bases at V and 3 bases at J, with 9 bases in the middle. The CDR3 is 14 residues long. The CDR3 region is CASSESQTNYEQYF. CDR3 bases: TGCGCCAGCAGTGAGTCCCAGACGAACTACGAGCAGTACTTC.

A few counts support this clone. The V and J genes are TRBV10-2 and TRBJ1-5, with TRBD1 matching 7 bases. Trimming at V came to 2 bases and at J to 5 bases, leaving 3 bases not matched to a gene. The CDR3 is 14 residues long. Per germline, CDR1 WSHSY and CDR2 SAAADI. The CDR3 here is CASSEPGGDQPQHF. The CDR3 DNA reads TGCGCCAGCAGTGAGCCAGGGGGGGATCAGCCCCAGCATTTT.

Only a few counts were recorded for this clone. The CDR3 here is CASSRTGDLHF. The CDR3 DNA follows: TGTGCCAGCAGTCGGACAGGGGACCTCCACTTT. The chain links TRBV9 to TRBJ1-6; 9 nucleotides align to TRBD1. The V segment lost 5 bases and the J segment 15 bases; nucleotides outside the gene matches: 3. Germline V CDR1 and CDR2: SGDLS, YYNGEE. CDR3 length: 11 amino acids.

The chain uses TRBV6-6 and TRBJ1-3, with D tentatively TRBD1 (6 bases). CDR3 length equals 13 residues. Trimming shortened V by 10 bases and J by 3 bases, and 13 bases separated the two germline ends. Germline CDR1 MNHNY, CDR2 SVGAGI (reference sequence). The CDR3 is CATHKTGGNTIYF. CDR3 DNA sequence: TGTGCCACTCACAAGACAGGTGGAAACACCATATATTTT.

This clone is deemed large. The rearrangement links TRBV10-3 to TRBJ1-2, with D unclear. The CDR3 runs to 14 residues. Trimming pared 4 bases from V and 5 bases from J, leaving 14 bases between. Germline V gene sequence: CDR1 ENHRY, CDR2 SYGVKD. The CDR3 region is CAISVVRKEYGYTF. For the CDR3, the DNA is TGTGCCATCAGTGTGGTCAGGAAGGAGTATGGCTACACCTTC.

This clone was seen a handful of times. The rearrangement links TRBV7-2 to TRBJ1-4; D gene ambiguous. Germline V gene data show CDR1 as SGHTA and CDR2 as FQGNSA. The V end lost 8 bases, the J end lost 1 base, and 11 bases lay between the germline ends. The CDR3 has 14 residues. The CDR3 DNA reads TGTGCCAGCCAGTCGTGGGGAACTAATGAAAAACTGTTTTTT. The encoded protein is CASQSWGTNEKLFF.

The chain joins TRBV5-4 to TRBJ2-5; D remains unclear. Germline CDR1 is SGHNT and CDR2 is YYREEE (reference sequence). The CDR3 has 13 amino acids. The germline V and J ends were trimmed by 0 bases and 4 bases, with 7 bases remaining between them. CDR3 sequence: CASSLAKLETQYF. CDR3 sequence (DNA): TGTGCCAGCAGCTTGGCTAAGCTAGAGACCCAGTACTTC.

The chain joins TRBV28 to TRBJ2-7; D possibly corresponds to TRBD1 (6 bases). CDR1 and CDR2 from the germline V gene are MDHEN and SYDVKM. This CDR3 has 14 amino acids. Trimming took 3 bases from V and 6 from J, leaving 15 bases between them. The CDR3 DNA reads TGTGCCAGCAGTTTTAGGCAGGGGTTAGTCGAGCAGTACTTC. It translates to CASSFRQGLVEQYF.

The chain uses TRBV19 and TRBJ2-2; D unclear. The CDR3 has 14 amino acids. Trimming shortened V by 3 bases and J by 7 bases, and 12 bases separated the two germline ends. CDR1 is LNHDA and CDR2 is SQIVND in the germline V gene (reference sequence). CDR3: CASSIFRFGGELFF. The CDR3 DNA follows: TGTGCCAGTAGTATCTTCCGTTTCGGCGGGGAGCTGTTTTTT.

The CDR3 loop reads CASSPSEGLAGGRPDTQYF. The DNA for the CDR3 is TGCGCCAGCAGCCCTAGTGAGGGACTAGCGGGGGGCCGCCCAGATACGCAGTATTTT. V is TRBV5-1 and J is TRBJ2-3; 15 bases line up with TRBD2. CDR3 length: 19 residues. Looked up from germline, CDR1 is SGHRS and CDR2 is YFSETQ. Unmatched junction bases numbered 13, after V lost 4 bases and J lost 4 bases.

The V gene is TRBV11-2, the J gene TRBJ2-5; tentatively, D is TRBD2 (5 bases). This CDR3 spans 13 amino acids. Germline CDR1 SGHAT, CDR2 FQNNGV. The germline V and J ends were trimmed by 0 bases and 5 bases, with 7 bases remaining between them. CDR3 sequence: CASSLDTGETQYF. CDR3 DNA sequence: TGTGCCAGCAGCTTAGATACGGGGGAGACCCAGTACTTC.

This clone was recorded a few times. The CDR3 sequence is CASSSGQLINTEAFF. The DNA of the CDR3 is TGCGCCAGCAGCTCGGGACAACTAATCAACACTGAAGCTTTCTTT. The rearrangement links TRBV5-1 to TRBJ1-1, with D perhaps TRBD1 (6 bases). CDR1 is SGHRS, CDR2 YFSETQ, per germline. Deletions cut 3 bases from V and 2 bases from J, with 14 bases between. This CDR3 is 15 amino acids long.

Only a few counts were recorded for this clone. This chain links TRBV28 with TRBJ1-1; the D gene is possibly TRBD1 (5 bases). The CDR3 runs 15 residues. Germline V gene data show CDR1 as MDHEN and CDR2 as SYDVKM. The V and J ends lost 2 bases and 5 bases respectively, with 15 bases between them. The CDR3 region is CASSLTGRSGTEAFF. The CDR3 bases are TGTGCCAGCAGTTTAACAGGTCGATCGGGTACTGAAGCTTTCTTT.

The rearrangement uses TRBV9 and TRBJ2-2; D call uncertain. The length of the CDR3 is 14 residues. V was cut by 0 bases and J by 5 bases, with 8 bases left in between. From germline, CDR1 is SGDLS and CDR2 YYNGEE. The CDR3 reads CASSVDSYTGELFF. DNA for the CDR3: TGTGCCAGCAGCGTAGATAGTTATACCGGGGAGCTGTTTTTT.

This clone was observed a few times. The V gene is TRBV19, the J gene TRBJ2-3; perhaps TRBD2 as D (5 bases). The CDR3 loop spans 12 amino acids. Germline loops: CDR1 LNHDA, CDR2 SQIVND (reference sequence). Trimming left V 4 bases short and J 6 bases short, with 8 bases between. CDR3 coding DNA: TGTGCCAGTAGTAGAGGACTGGATACGCAGTATTTT. Encoded protein: CASSRGLDTQYF.

This sequence joins TRBV7-9 and TRBJ1-2; the D gene is possibly TRBD1 (6 bases). Germline V CDR1 and CDR2: SEHNR, FQNEAQ (reference sequence). This CDR3 has 15 amino acids. Trimming removed 5 bases at V and 0 bases at J, with 13 bases between. In DNA form, the CDR3 reads TGTGCCAGCAGCGAGGGGGGATTAGCTAACTATGGCTACACCTTC. Protein product: CASSEGGLANYGYTF.

The V call is TRBV4-2, the J call TRBJ1-2, with D maybe TRBD1 (5 bases). Germline V gene lookup returns CDR1 LGHNA and CDR2 YNFKEQ. Deletions cut 6 bases from V and 5 bases from J, with 19 bases between. This CDR3 has 15 residues. The CDR3 protein is CASSSQGGMGYGYTF. The CDR3 bases are TGTGCCAGCAGTAGTCAGGGCGGTATGGGTTATGGCTACACCTTC.

This chain uses TRBV10-3 with TRBJ2-7, with no clear D. The CDR3 runs to 11 residues. Germline V CDR1 and CDR2: ENHRY, SYGVKD. V lost 8 bases to trimming and J lost 3 bases, with 8 bases between them. The CDR3: CAIWRNYEQYF. CDR3 bases: TGTGCCATCTGGCGGAACTACGAGCAGTACTTC.

The chain couples TRBV18 to TRBJ2-3; no definite D call. Germline CDR1 is KGHSH and CDR2 is LQKENI. The V end was cut by 2 bases, the J end by 6 bases, with 12 bases between. The CDR3 extends over 14 amino acids. CDR3 sequence reads: CASSPAIRADTQYF. The CDR3 DNA reads TGTGCCAGCTCACCAGCGATAAGGGCCGATACGCAGTATTTT.

In its sample, this clone was seen a few times. The chain is built from TRBV23-1 and TRBJ2-7; D remains unclear. TRBV23-1 carries the ORF label, with uncertain function. Trimming removed 4 bases at V and 5 bases at J, with 18 bases between. The CDR3 consists of 15 residues. CDR3: CASSPNRQVRNEQYF. Written as DNA, the CDR3 is TGCGCCAGCAGTCCCAATCGGCAGGTTCGGAACGAGCAGTACTTC.

The chain joins TRBV10-2 to TRBJ2-7; D possibly matches TRBD1 or TRBD2 (5 bases each). This CDR3 contains 13 residues. V was clipped by 0 bases and J by 6 bases, with 9 bases between them. Germline loops: CDR1 WSHSY, CDR2 SAAADI. This CDR3 reads CASSESTGTEQYF. CDR3 sequence (DNA): TGCGCCAGCAGTGAGTCGACGGGGACCGAGCAGTACTTC.

In nucleotides, the CDR3 is TGTGCCAGCAGCTTGGGACTAGCGGGGTACACAGATACGCAGTATTTT. This translates into CASSLGLAGYTDTQYF. The chain has TRBV5-4 and TRBJ2-3; TRBD2 agrees at 11 bases. V shed 0 bases, J shed 2 bases, and the junction held 2 bases outside the gene matches. Germline CDR1 SGHNT, CDR2 YYREEE (reference sequence). This CDR3 comprises 16 residues.

This clone has only one observation. The genes are TRBV7-2 and TRBJ2-5; no clear D. The germline V gene has CDR1 SGHTA and CDR2 FQGNSA. This CDR3 region has 12 residues. With 1 base removed from V and 5 bases from J, the gap between germline ends came to 5 bases. CDR3 amino acids: CASSLVGETQYF. CDR3 nucleotide sequence: TGTGCCAGCAGCTTAGTGGGGGAGACCCAGTACTTC.

This clone has only one observation. The chain links TRBV19 to TRBJ2-7; 10 bases align to TRBD1. The CDR3 length is 14 residues. J was trimmed by 3 bases and V by 7 bases; bases with no gene match: 6. Looked up from germline, CDR1 is LNHDA and CDR2 is SQIVND (reference sequence). Written as DNA, the CDR3 is TGTGCCAGTAAGAGGGACAGGGGAGACTACGAGCAGTACTTC. Translating it yields CASKRDRGDYEQYF. Full variable domain (missing parts from reference TRBV19 and TRBJ2-7): DGGITQSPKYLFRKEGQNVTLSCEQNLNHDAMYWYRQDPGQGLRLIYYSQIVNDFQKGDIAEGYSVSREKKESFPLTVTSAQKNPTAFYLCASKRDRGDYEQYFGPGTRLTVT.

This chain joins TRBV18 and TRBJ2-3; D remains ambiguous. This CDR3 spans 15 amino acids. Germline V gene lookup returns CDR1 KGHSH and CDR2 LQKENI. Trimming stripped 3 bases from V and 0 bases from J, with 10 bases between. The chain's CDR3 is CASSPTGPSTDTQYF. CDR3 coding DNA: TGTGCCAGCTCACCCACGGGTCCCAGCACAGATACGCAGTATTTT.

V is TRBV4-1 and J is TRBJ2-7; D may be TRBD1 (6 bases). The CDR3 has 14 residues. CDR1 and CDR2 (germline): MGHRA, YSYEKL. Trimming took off 5 bases at V and 2 bases at J, with 13 bases between the two ends. The CDR3 DNA reads TGCGCCAGCAGCACGCAACAGGGACCCTACGAGCAGTACTTC. Translated: CASSTQQGPYEQYF.